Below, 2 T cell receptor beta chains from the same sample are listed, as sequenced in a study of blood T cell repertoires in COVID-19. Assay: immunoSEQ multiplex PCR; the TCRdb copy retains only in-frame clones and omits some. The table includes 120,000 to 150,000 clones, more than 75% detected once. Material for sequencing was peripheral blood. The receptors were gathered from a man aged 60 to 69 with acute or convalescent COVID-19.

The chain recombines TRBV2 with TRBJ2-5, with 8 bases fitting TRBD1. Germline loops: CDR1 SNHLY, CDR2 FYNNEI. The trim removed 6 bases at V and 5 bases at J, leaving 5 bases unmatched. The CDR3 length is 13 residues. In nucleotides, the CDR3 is TGTGCCAGCAGCGGACAGGGTATTGAGACCCAGTACTTC. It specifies CASSGQGIETQYF.

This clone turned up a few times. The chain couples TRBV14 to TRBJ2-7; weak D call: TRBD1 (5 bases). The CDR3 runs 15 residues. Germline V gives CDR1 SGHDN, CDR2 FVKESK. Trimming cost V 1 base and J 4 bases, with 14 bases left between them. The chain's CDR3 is CASSQVKGAAYEQYF. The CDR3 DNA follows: TGTGCCAGCAGCCAAGTTAAAGGGGCAGCATACGAGCAGTACTTC.